These 30 T cell receptor beta chains share one sample of origin, sequenced in a study of blood T cell repertoires in COVID-19. Method: immunoSEQ multiplex PCR; TCRdb's copy keeps in-frame clones and lacks some. The profile shows around 700,000 clones, approximately 90% of them singletons. Sequenced: peripheral blood. Receptors were obtained from a woman aged 18-35 years with acute or convalescent COVID-19.

V gene TRBV7-3 combines with J gene TRBJ2-1; TRBD2 aligns across 10 bases. Germline CDR1 reads SGHTA; CDR2 reads FQGTGA. After removal of 5 bases from V and 5 bases from J, the junction contained 6 bases not matched to a gene. The CDR3 extends over 15 amino acids. The CDR3 bases are TGTGCCAGCAGCCTTAGCGGGGGGTCGAACAATGAGCAGTTCTTC. As protein: CASSLSGGSNNEQFF. The full variable domain, in which reference TRBV7-3 and TRBJ2-1 provide the parts outside the CDR3, is GAGVSQTPSNKVTEKGKYVELRCDPISGHTALYWYRQSLGQGPEFLIYFQGTGAADDSGLPNDRFFAVRPEGSVSTLKIQRTERGDSAVYLCASSLSGGSNNEQFFGPGTRLTVL.

The chain has TRBV24-1 and TRBJ1-2, with 8 bases aligning to TRBD1. The germline V gene encodes CDR1 KGHDR and CDR2 SFDVKD. The CDR3 runs 13 residues. V trimming: 5 bases; J trimming: 8 bases; junction bases outside the gene matches: 6. Written as DNA, the CDR3 is TGTGCCACCAGTGTACCAGGGACAGGAGGCTACACCTTC. Translation: CATSVPGTGGYTF.

The chain recombines TRBV9 with TRBJ2-1; tentative D call: TRBD1 (5 bases). The CDR3 is 16 amino acids. Trimming took off 4 bases at V and 5 bases at J, with 19 bases between the two ends. Germline V CDR1 and CDR2: SGDLS, YYNGEE. The CDR3 sequence: CASSLQVGSYNNEQFF. The CDR3 DNA reads TGTGCCAGCAGCCTACAGGTGGGAAGCTACAACAATGAGCAGTTCTTC.

The genes are TRBV28 and TRBJ2-3, with D possibly TRBD2 on 6 matching bases. The CDR3 spans 14 residues. The V gene's germline CDR1 is MDHEN and CDR2 SYDVKM. The V end was cut by 6 bases, the J end by 4 bases, with 14 bases between. The CDR3 nucleotides are TGTGCCAGCAGGCCCCGGAGGGTAGCAGATACGCAGTATTTT. Its protein product is CASRPRRVADTQYF.

The V gene is TRBV18, the J gene TRBJ1-1, with D possibly being TRBD1 (6 bases). CDR1 and CDR2 from the germline V gene are KGHSH and LQKENI. The CDR3 length is 14 residues. The ends were cut back, 7 bases at V and 5 bases at J, with 17 bases in the middle. CDR3 sequence reads: CASFNLGGQTEAFF. The CDR3, as DNA: TGTGCCAGCTTCAACCTGGGGGGGCAAACTGAAGCTTTCTTT.

The chain has TRBV5-1 and TRBJ1-2; D is unresolved. The CDR3 is 13 amino acids. V shed 4 bases and J shed 1 base, with 8 bases lying between them. Germline CDR1 and CDR2: SGHRS and YFSETQ. The CDR3 reads CASSRGSNYGYTF. The DNA of the CDR3 is TGCGCCAGCAGCCGGGGAAGTAACTATGGCTACACCTTC.

CDR3 in DNA: TGCGCCAGCAGCTTGTATGGGTCAGGCGGGGAGCTGTTTTTT. It specifies CASSLYGSGGELFF. The V gene is TRBV5-1, the J gene TRBJ2-2, with D uncertain. Trimming removed 1 base from V and 7 bases from J, with 11 bases in between. Germline V lookup: CDR1 SGHRS, CDR2 YFSETQ. This CDR3 comprises 14 residues.

The chain employs TRBV6-5 and TRBJ2-7, with D perhaps TRBD2 (5 bases). Germline assignment: CDR1 MNHEY and CDR2 SVGAGI. This CDR3 has 15 residues. Trimming left V 6 bases short and J 2 bases short, with 17 bases between. The CDR3 loop is CASSPGIPGPYEQYF. The CDR3 DNA follows: TGTGCCAGCAGCCCCGGGATTCCGGGTCCCTACGAGCAGTACTTC.

The chain joins TRBV30 to TRBJ1-1; TRBD1 agrees at 7 bases. Germline CDR1 and CDR2: GTSNPN and SVGIG (reference sequence). The CDR3 is 15 amino acids. Trimming took 0 bases from V and 0 from J; bases not matched to a gene: 4. The CDR3 loop reads CAWSVGQVLNTEAFF. As DNA, the CDR3 is TGTGCCTGGAGTGTTGGACAGGTTTTGAACACTGAAGCTTTCTTT.

The DNA for the CDR3 is TGCGCCAGCAGCTTCGAGACAGGAGAGAACACTGAAGCTTTCTTT. It yields the protein CASSFETGENTEAFF. J is TRBJ1-1 and V is TRBV5-1, with a possible D match to TRBD1 (6 bases). V lost 2 bases, J lost 1 base, and 12 bases lay in between. The germline CDR1 and CDR2 sequences are SGHRS and YFSETQ. CDR3 length: 15 residues.

The rearrangement links TRBV5-1 to TRBJ1-1; no clear D. V was pared by 4 bases and J by 1 base, with 8 bases between. The germline V gene encodes CDR1 SGHRS and CDR2 YFSETQ. The CDR3 totals 13 residues. The CDR3 DNA sequence: TGCGCCAGCAGCGGACTTAAGAACACTGAAGCTTTCTTT. It translates to CASSGLKNTEAFF.

V usage is TRBV7-8 and J usage is TRBJ1-4; weak D call: TRBD1 (6 bases). The CDR3 is made up of 17 amino acids. V lost 3 bases and J 5 bases, leaving 19 bases between the germline ends. Germline CDR1 SGHVS, CDR2 FQNEAQ. The CDR3 coding sequence is TGTGCCAGCAGCTTGGGGACACTACTCAACTTAAATGAAAAACTGTTTTTT. It codes for CASSLGTLLNLNEKLFF.

The chain combines TRBV9 with TRBJ2-7, with TRBD1 identical over 9 bases. Trimming cost V 2 bases and J 3 bases; bases outside gene matches: 3. Germline V gene sequence: CDR1 SGDLS, CDR2 YYNGEE. This CDR3 is 14 amino acids long. The CDR3 region is CASSVGQGHYEQYF. In DNA form, the CDR3 reads TGTGCCAGCAGCGTGGGACAGGGACACTACGAGCAGTACTTC.

The chain uses TRBV3-1 (or the pseudogene TRBV3-2) and TRBJ2-5; maybe TRBD1 (6 bases). This CDR3 has 19 residues. CDR1 and CDR2 (germline): LGHDT, YNNKEL (reference sequence). V lost 0 bases and J 2 bases, leaving 22 bases between the germline ends. The CDR3 nucleotides are TGTGCCAGCAGCCAAGATCGAAACATAAACAGGGCTTGGCAAGAGACCCAGTACTTC. Its protein is CASSQDRNINRAWQETQYF.

The V and J genes are TRBV18 and TRBJ1-5, with D possibly matching TRBD1 (5 bases). The length of the CDR3 is 13 residues. The V end was cut by 4 bases, the J end by 5 bases, with 9 bases between. Germline CDR1 is KGHSH and CDR2 is LQKENI. DNA of the CDR3: TGTGCCAGCTCACTGGGCAGGGATCAGCCCCAGCATTTT. Translated: CASSLGRDQPQHF.

V and J are TRBV27 and TRBJ1-2; 9 bases align to TRBD1. This CDR3 is built from 14 residues. Germline V gene data show CDR1 as MNHEY and CDR2 as SMNVEV (reference sequence). V gave up 5 bases and J gave up 5 bases; unmatched junction bases: 6. CDR3 amino acids: CASSTGTGKYGYTF. Written as DNA, the CDR3 is TGTGCCAGCAGTACCGGGACAGGGAAGTATGGCTACACCTTC.

The chain employs TRBV13 and TRBJ2-3; no firm D call. This CDR3 is 14 amino acids long. Looked up from germline, CDR1 is PRHDT and CDR2 is FYEKMQ (reference sequence). Deletions cut 4 bases from V and 2 bases from J, with 10 bases between. The chain's CDR3 is CASSYPPLTDTQYF. Written as DNA, the CDR3 is TGTGCCAGCAGCTATCCCCCCCTCACAGATACGCAGTATTTT.

CDR3 DNA sequence: TGTGCCAGCAGCTTAGCAGGGGGCGGTGGCTACACCTTC. It codes for CASSLAGGGGYTF. The chain employs TRBV7-9 and TRBJ1-2; 7 nucleotides agree with TRBD1. The junction had 2 bases not matched to a gene; V was cut back by 0 bases and J by 7 bases. The CDR3 consists of 13 residues. Looked up from germline, CDR1 is SEHNR and CDR2 is FQNEAQ (reference sequence).

The table lists this clone with a few counts. The V gene is TRBV2, the J gene TRBJ1-2; 9 bases agree with TRBD1. The CDR3 contains 13 residues. Trimming at V came to 7 bases and at J to 8 bases, leaving 8 bases not matched to a gene. CDR1 SNHLY and CDR2 FYNNEI come from the germline V gene. For the CDR3, the DNA is TGTGCCAGCACCGTCGACAGGGGGGAAGGCTACACCTTC. It encodes CASTVDRGEGYTF.

The rearrangement uses TRBV9 and TRBJ1-2; perhaps TRBD1 as D (5 bases). CDR3 length: 15 residues. Germline values: CDR1 SGDLS, CDR2 YYNGEE. Deletions cut 4 bases from V and 5 bases from J, with 18 bases between. The CDR3 sequence is CASSLRQTNDYGYTF. CDR3 in DNA: TGTGCCAGCAGCCTTCGACAGACCAACGATTATGGCTACACCTTC.

This clone was counted a few times. Other DNA sequences in this specimen translate into the identical CDR3. V and J are TRBV7-9 and TRBJ1-1; D possibly corresponds to TRBD1 (5 bases). This CDR3 has 13 residues. The V gene's germline CDR1 is SEHNR and CDR2 FQNEAQ (reference sequence). V was pared by 2 bases and J by 1 base, with 5 bases between. The CDR3 region is CASSLTGNTEAFF. For the CDR3, the DNA is TGTGCCAGCAGCTTAACAGGGAACACTGAAGCTTTCTTT.

The chain carries TRBV4-1 and TRBJ2-7; TRBD1 is a possible D gene (7 bases). Between the trimmed V and J ends, which lost 4 bases and 6 bases, there was a span of 19 bases. This CDR3 region has 15 residues. Germline V gives CDR1 MGHRA, CDR2 YSYEKL. The CDR3 DNA reads as TGCGCCAGCAGCCTGGGAGGACAGGTTAAACGCGAGCAGTACTTC. It specifies CASSLGGQVKREQYF.

The rearrangement links TRBV5-6 to TRBJ1-6; D not certain. Trimming took 2 bases from V and 14 from J, leaving 17 bases between them. Germline assignment: CDR1 SGHDT and CDR2 YYEEEE. CDR3 length: 14 residues. CDR3 nucleotides: TGTGCCAGCAGCTTACGGCCGGGGAAGGAGGCCCTCCACTTT. Encoded protein: CASSLRPGKEALHF.

J is TRBJ1-2 and V is TRBV3-1 (or the pseudogene TRBV3-2); unclear D gene. The CDR3 has 15 residues. The germline V and J ends were trimmed by 2 bases and 4 bases, with 14 bases remaining between them. Germline V lookup: CDR1 LGHDT, CDR2 YNNKEL (reference sequence). For the CDR3, the DNA is TGTGCCAGCAGCCAATCCTTCGGAGGTAGCTATGGCTACACCTTC. It codes for CASSQSFGGSYGYTF.

J is TRBJ2-2 and V is TRBV5-1; no clear D gene. V lost 1 base and J 4 bases, leaving 11 bases between the germline ends. Germline CDR1 reads SGHRS; CDR2 reads YFSETQ. The length of the CDR3 is 15 residues. This CDR3 is CASSLLTIGTGELFF. As DNA, the CDR3 is TGCGCCAGCAGCTTGCTCACCATCGGCACCGGGGAGCTGTTTTTT.

The V call is TRBV9, the J call TRBJ1-2; 9 positions match TRBD1. This CDR3 contains 13 residues. J was trimmed by 7 bases and V by 7 bases; bases with no gene match: 8. CDR1 and CDR2 from the germline V gene are SGDLS and YYNGEE. In DNA form, the CDR3 reads TGTGCCAGCCAAAAACAGGGGGCGTTTGGCTACACCTTC. Amino acids: CASQKQGAFGYTF.

This clone was detected a few times. V is TRBV3-1 (or the pseudogene TRBV3-2) and J is TRBJ1-1; 8 bases match TRBD1. CDR1 LGHDT and CDR2 YNNKEL come from the germline V gene (reference sequence). Losses at the gene ends were 4 bases for V and 1 base for J; bases not matched to a gene: 2. The CDR3 is 14 amino acids. DNA of the CDR3: TGTGCCAGCAGCCGCGGACAGGGGAACACTGAAGCTTTCTTT. Encoded protein: CASSRGQGNTEAFF.

The genes are TRBV5-6 and TRBJ1-5; 7 bases are shared with TRBD1. The V and J ends lost 0 bases and 2 bases, in that order; junction bases with no gene match: 5. This CDR3 has 16 residues. Germline V gene lookup returns CDR1 SGHDT and CDR2 YYEEEE. The CDR3 region is CASSLDRGLGNQPQHF. In DNA form, the CDR3 reads TGTGCCAGCAGCTTGGACAGGGGACTGGGCAATCAGCCCCAGCATTTT.

J is TRBJ2-1 and V is TRBV2; 9 bases map to TRBD1. V was clipped by 5 bases and J by 6 bases; unmatched bases: 8. Germline CDR1 SNHLY, CDR2 FYNNEI. The CDR3 is 15 residues long. The CDR3 is CASSPPGQGFNEQFF. The CDR3 DNA sequence: TGTGCCAGCAGTCCCCCGGGACAGGGATTCAATGAGCAGTTCTTC. The complete variable domain, with remaining parts taken from reference TRBV2 and TRBJ2-1, reads EPEVTQTPSHQVTQMGQEVILRCVPISNHLYFYWYRQILGQKVEFLVSFYNNEISEKSEIFDDQFSVERPDGSNFTLKIRSTKLEDSAMYFCASSPPGQGFNEQFFGPGTRLTVL.

This sequence joins TRBV28 and TRBJ1-1, with D perhaps matching TRBD1 (5 bases). This CDR3 region has 17 residues. Germline loops: CDR1 MDHEN, CDR2 SYDVKM. The ends were cut back, 1 base at V and 0 bases at J, with 15 bases in the middle. CDR3 region: CASSLSGLGNMNTEAFF. CDR3 nucleotide sequence: TGTGCCAGCAGTTTATCAGGGTTGGGTAACATGAACACTGAAGCTTTCTTT.